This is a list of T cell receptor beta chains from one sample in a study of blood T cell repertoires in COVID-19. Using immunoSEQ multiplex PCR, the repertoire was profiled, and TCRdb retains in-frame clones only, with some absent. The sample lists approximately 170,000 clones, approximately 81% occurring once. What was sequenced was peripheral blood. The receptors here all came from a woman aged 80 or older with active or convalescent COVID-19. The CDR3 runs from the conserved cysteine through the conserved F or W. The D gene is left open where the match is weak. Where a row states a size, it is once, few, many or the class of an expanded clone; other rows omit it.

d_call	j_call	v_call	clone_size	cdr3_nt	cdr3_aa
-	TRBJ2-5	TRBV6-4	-	TGTGCCAGCAGTGACGGCAGTGGCCCCCAAGAGACCCAGTACTTC	CASSDGSGPQETQYF
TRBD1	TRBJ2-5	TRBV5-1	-	TGCGCCAGCACCTCCCTCGGGACAGCTCAAGAGACCCAGTACTTC	CASTSLGTAQETQYF
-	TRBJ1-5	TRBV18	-	TGTGCCAGCTCGTTTAATAGCAATCAGCCCCAGCATTTT	CASSFNSNQPQHF
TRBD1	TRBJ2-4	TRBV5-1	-	TGCGCCAGCAGTTTGACAGGGATTGACAAAAACATTCAGTACTTC	CASSLTGIDKNIQYF
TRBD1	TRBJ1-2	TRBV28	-	TGTGCCAGCAGTTATCCCACGGGACAGGGGGTTGAGGGCTACACCTTC	CASSYPTGQGVEGYTF
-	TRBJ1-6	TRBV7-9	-	TGTGCCAGCAGCTTGGAGGGGCGGAATTCACCCCTCCACTTT	CASSLEGRNSPLHF
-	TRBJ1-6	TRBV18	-	TGTGCCAGCTCCTCCGGACAGAATTCACCCCTCCACTTT	CASSSGQNSPLHF
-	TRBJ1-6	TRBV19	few	TGTGCCAGTAACGTAGCCGGGGATTCACCCCTCCACTTT	CASNVAGDSPLHF
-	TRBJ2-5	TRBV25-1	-	TGTGCCAGCAGTTTACGACGACAGGCTGTAGGAGAGACCCAGTACTTC	CASSLRRQAVGETQYF
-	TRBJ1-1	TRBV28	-	TGTGCCAGCAGTCGAATCCAAGGGGACACTGAAGCTTTCTTT	CASSRIQGDTEAFF
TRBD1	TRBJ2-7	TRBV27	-	TGTGCCAGCATGAAGGACAGGGGGCGGACGGGCCTCTACGAGCAGTACTTC	CASMKDRGRTGLYEQYF
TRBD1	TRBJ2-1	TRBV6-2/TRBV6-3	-	TGTGCCAGCAGTTACAGGGCCGGGACAGGGGGCAATGAGCAGTTCTTC	CASSYRAGTGGNEQFF
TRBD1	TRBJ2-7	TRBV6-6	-	TGTGCCAGCAGGGGGGACAGTTCCTACGAGCAGTACTTC	CASRGDSSYEQYF
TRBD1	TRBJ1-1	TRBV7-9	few	TGTGCCAGCAGCTTGCAGACAGGGGCTGAAGCTTTCTTT	CASSLQTGAEAFF
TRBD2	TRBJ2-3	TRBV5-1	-	TGCGCCAGCCAGGGACTAGCGGGGCCTAAAGATACGCAGTATTTT	CASQGLAGPKDTQYF
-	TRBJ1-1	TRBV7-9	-	TGTGCCAGCAGCTTAGGAGATCCGGGAAACACTGAAGCTTTCTTT	CASSLGDPGNTEAFF
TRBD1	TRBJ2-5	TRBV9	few	TGTGCCAGCAGCGTAGAAGGGACAGGGACCCAGTACTTC	CASSVEGTGTQYF
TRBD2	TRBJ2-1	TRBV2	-	TGTGCCAGCAGCGGGGACTACCTCAATGAGCAGTTCTTC	CASSGDYLNEQFF
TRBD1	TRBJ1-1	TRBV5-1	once	TGCGCCAGCAGCCCCCAACAGGGGACCAACACTGAAGCTTTCTTT	CASSPQQGTNTEAFF
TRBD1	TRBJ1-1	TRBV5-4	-	TGTGCCAGCAGCTTGCTGGACAGGTACGCTGAAGCTTTCTTT	CASSLLDRYAEAFF
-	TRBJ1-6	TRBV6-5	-	TGTGCCAGCAGTTACAACCAGGGGAAGGATTCACCCCTCCACTTT	CASSYNQGKDSPLHF
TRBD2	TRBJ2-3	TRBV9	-	TGTGCCAGCAGCGTTGGACTAGCGGGATCATCCACAGATACGCAGTATTTT	CASSVGLAGSSTDTQYF
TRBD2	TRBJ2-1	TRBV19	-	TGTGCCAGTAGTATAGCCCTACTAGCGGGAGGGTACAATGAGCAGTTCTTC	CASSIALLAGGYNEQFF
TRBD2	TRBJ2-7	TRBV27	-	TGTGCCAGCAAACCGCTAGCGGGAGGATACGAGCAGTACTTC	CASKPLAGGYEQYF
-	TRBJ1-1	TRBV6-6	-	TGTGCCAGCAGTTCCCCGGACTCCCGTAGGTCTGAAGCTTTCTTT	CASSSPDSRRSEAFF
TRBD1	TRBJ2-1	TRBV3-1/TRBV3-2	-	TGTGCCAGCAGGCGTACACAGGGGGTGCGGGTTGAGCAGTTCTTC	CASRRTQGVRVEQFF
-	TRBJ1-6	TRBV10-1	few	TGCGCCAGCAGTGAGGACCCGGGTCTGGCTTCACCCCTCCACTTT	CASSEDPGLASPLHF
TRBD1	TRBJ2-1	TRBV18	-	TGTGCCAGCTCTCCCTGGGCGGGGACAGGGACTTACAATGAGCAGTTCTTC	CASSPWAGTGTYNEQFF
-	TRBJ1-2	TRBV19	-	TGTGCCAGTAGCTTTAACTATGGCTACACCTTC	CASSFNYGYTF
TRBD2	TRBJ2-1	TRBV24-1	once	TGTGCCACCAGTGACCGAATGCACACTAGCGGGAGGGTCAATGAGCAGTTCTTC	CATSDRMHTSGRVNEQFF
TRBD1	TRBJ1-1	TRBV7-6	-	TGTGCCAGCAGCCAAAGCCGGACAGGCAAAGCTTTCTTT	CASSQSRTGKAFF
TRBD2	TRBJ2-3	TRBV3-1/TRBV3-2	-	TGTGCCAGCAGCCAATGGACTAGCGGGAGTTCAGATACGCAGTATTTT	CASSQWTSGSSDTQYF
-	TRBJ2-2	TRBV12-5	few	TGTGCTAGTGCCCCTCTCCGGGGGGAGCTGTTTTTT	CASAPLRGELFF
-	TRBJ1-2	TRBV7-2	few	TGTGCCAGCAGCGACCGAGGAGCTAACTATGGCTACACCTTC	CASSDRGANYGYTF
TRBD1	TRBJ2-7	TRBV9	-	TGTGCCAGCAGCGCAGGACAGGCGACCTACGAGCAGTACTTC	CASSAGQATYEQYF
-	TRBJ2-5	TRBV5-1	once	TGCGCCAGCAGACTGTACCAAGAGACCCAGTACTTC	CASRLYQETQYF
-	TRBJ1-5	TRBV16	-	TGTGCCAGCAGCCAATCGGCAGGCAATCAGCCCCAGCATTTT	CASSQSAGNQPQHF
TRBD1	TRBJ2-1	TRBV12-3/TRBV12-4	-	TGTGCCAGCAGTGTTGGATATCGGGACAGGCAGTTCTTC	CASSVGYRDRQFF
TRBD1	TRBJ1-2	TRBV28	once	TGTGCCAGCAGTTTTATTACAGGGGCGAACTATGGCTACACCTTC	CASSFITGANYGYTF
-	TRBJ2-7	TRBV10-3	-	TGTGCCATCAAAGAGGACAGTCGCTACGAGCAGTACTTC	CAIKEDSRYEQYF
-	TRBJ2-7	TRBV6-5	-	TGTGCCATCCGAAAAGGGGCTAGTGGCGAGCAGTACTTC	CAIRKGASGEQYF
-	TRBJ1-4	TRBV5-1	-	TGCGCCAGCAGCTTGGACACGACTAATGAAAAACTGTTTTTT	CASSLDTTNEKLFF
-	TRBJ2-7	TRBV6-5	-	TGTGCCAGCAGTTACGGAGGTCGCGAGCAGTACTTC	CASSYGGREQYF
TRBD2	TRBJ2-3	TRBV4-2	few	TGTGCCAGCAGCCAAGTGACTAGCGGGAGGGTAGATACGCAGTATTTT	CASSQVTSGRVDTQYF
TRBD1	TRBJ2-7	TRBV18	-	TGTGCCAGCTCAGCAGACAGGGGCGACGAGCAGTACTTC	CASSADRGDEQYF
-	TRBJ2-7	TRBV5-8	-	TGTGCCAGCAGCTTCGGTTGGTACGAGCAGTACTTC	CASSFGWYEQYF
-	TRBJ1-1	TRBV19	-	TGTGCCAGTAGTATGGGGACGATAGCGGGCGAAGCTTTCTTT	CASSMGTIAGEAFF
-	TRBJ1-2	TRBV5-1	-	TGCGCCAGCAGCTTGGCTCTAGCAGGGGCCGTTGGCTACACCTTC	CASSLALAGAVGYTF
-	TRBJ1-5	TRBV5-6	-	TGTGCCAGCAGCTTGGGGGACAACAATCAGCCCCAGCATTTT	CASSLGDNNQPQHF
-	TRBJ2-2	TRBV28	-	TGTGCCAGCAGTCGATTGGACAATGCGAACACCGGGGAGCTGTTTTTT	CASSRLDNANTGELFF